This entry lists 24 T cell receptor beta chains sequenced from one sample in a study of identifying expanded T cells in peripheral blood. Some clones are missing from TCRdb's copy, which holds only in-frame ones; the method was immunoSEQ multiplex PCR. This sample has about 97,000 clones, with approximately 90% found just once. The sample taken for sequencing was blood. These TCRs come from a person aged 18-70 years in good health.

CDR3 loop: CASSLYRDYGYTF. CDR3 coding DNA: TGTGCCAGCAGCTTATATCGGGACTATGGCTACACCTTC. V and J are TRBV11-2 and TRBJ1-2, with D unresolved. The length of the CDR3 is 13 residues. V lost 2 bases and J 3 bases, leaving 7 bases between the germline ends. CDR1 and CDR2 (germline): SGHAT, FQNNGV.

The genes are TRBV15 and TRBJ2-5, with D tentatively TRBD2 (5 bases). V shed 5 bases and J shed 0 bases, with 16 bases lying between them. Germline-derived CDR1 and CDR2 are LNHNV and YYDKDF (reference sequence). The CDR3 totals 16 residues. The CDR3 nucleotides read TGTGCCACCAGCCCCGGCGGGCGGAGCGACCAAGAGACCCAGTACTTC. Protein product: CATSPGGRSDQETQYF. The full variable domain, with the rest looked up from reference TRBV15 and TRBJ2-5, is DAMVIQNPRYQVTQFGKPVTLSCSQTLNHNVMYWYQQKSSQAPKLLFHYYDKDFNNEADTPDNFQSRRPNTSFCFLDIRSPGLGDTAMYLCATSPGGRSDQETQYFGPGTRLLVL.

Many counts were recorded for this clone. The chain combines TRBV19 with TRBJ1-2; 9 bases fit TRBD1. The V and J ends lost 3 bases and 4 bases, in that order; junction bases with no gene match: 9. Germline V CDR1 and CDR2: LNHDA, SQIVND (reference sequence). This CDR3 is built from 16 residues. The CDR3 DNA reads TGTGCCAGTAGTATGGCTCCGGGACAGGGTATCTATGGCTACACCTTC. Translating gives CASSMAPGQGIYGYTF.

The CDR3 reads CASSLGTGGTEAFF. DNA of the CDR3: TGTGCCAGCAGTCTGGGGACAGGGGGAACTGAAGCTTTCTTT. The chain has TRBV27 and TRBJ1-1; 11 bases align to TRBD1. Trimming removed 5 bases from V and 5 bases from J; junction bases left unmatched: 4. Per germline, CDR1 MNHEY and CDR2 SMNVEV (reference sequence). CDR3 length: 14 amino acids.

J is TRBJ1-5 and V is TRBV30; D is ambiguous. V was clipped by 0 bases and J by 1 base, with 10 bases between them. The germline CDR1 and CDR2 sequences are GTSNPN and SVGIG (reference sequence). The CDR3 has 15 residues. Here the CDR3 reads CAWSVFGGSNQPQHF. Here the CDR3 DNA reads TGTGCCTGGAGTGTATTTGGAGGAAGCAATCAGCCCCAGCATTTT.

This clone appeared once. The CDR3 here is CASRDSGGPQETQYF. As DNA, the CDR3 is TGCGCCAGCAGGGACTCGGGGGGGCCCCAAGAGACCCAGTACTTC. The V and J genes are TRBV5-1 and TRBJ2-5; 8 nucleotides align to TRBD2. The CDR3 is made up of 15 amino acids. V lost 5 bases, J lost 1 base, and 7 bases stayed unmatched. Per germline, CDR1 SGHRS and CDR2 YFSETQ.

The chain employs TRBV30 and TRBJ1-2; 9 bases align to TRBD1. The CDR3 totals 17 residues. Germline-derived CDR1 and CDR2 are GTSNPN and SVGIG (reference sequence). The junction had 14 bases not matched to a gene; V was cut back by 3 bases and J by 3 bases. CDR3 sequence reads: CAWSLRPGQGRHYGYTF. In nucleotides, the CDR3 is TGTGCCTGGAGCCTCCGTCCCGGACAGGGGAGGCACTATGGCTACACCTTC.

The CDR3 region is CASSYYEPEGYTF. The CDR3 DNA reads TGTGCCAGCAGTTACTATGAGCCGGAAGGCTACACCTTC. The chain recombines TRBV6-6 with TRBJ1-2, with no clear D. CDR1 is MNHNY, CDR2 SVGAGI, per germline (reference sequence). V was cut by 1 base and J by 8 bases, with 11 bases left in between. The CDR3 covers 13 residues.

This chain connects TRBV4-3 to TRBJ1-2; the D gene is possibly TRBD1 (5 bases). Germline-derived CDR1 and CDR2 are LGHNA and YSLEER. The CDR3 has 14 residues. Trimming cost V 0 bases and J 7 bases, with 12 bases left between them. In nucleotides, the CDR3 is TGCGCCAGCAGCCAAGATTGGCAGGGTCTTGGCTACACCTTC. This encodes CASSQDWQGLGYTF.

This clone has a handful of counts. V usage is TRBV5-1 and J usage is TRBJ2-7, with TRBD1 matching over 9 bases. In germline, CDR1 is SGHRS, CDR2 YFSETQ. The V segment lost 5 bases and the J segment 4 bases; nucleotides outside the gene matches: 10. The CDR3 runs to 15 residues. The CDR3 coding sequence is TGCGCCAGCAGTCTGATACCGGGACAGGGTTACGAGCAGTACTTC. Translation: CASSLIPGQGYEQYF.

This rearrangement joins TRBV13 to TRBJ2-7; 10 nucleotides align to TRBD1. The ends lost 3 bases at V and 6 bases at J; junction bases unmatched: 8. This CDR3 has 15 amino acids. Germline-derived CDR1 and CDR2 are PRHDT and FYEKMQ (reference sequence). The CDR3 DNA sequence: TGTGCCAGCAGCTTTACGGGACAGGGGTTCCGCGAGCAGTACTTC. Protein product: CASSFTGQGFREQYF. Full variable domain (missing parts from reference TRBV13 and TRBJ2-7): AAGVIQSPRHLIKEKRETATLKCYPIPRHDTVYWYQQGPGQDPQFLISFYEKMQSDKGSIPDRFSAQQFSDYHSELNMSSLELGDSALYFCASSFTGQGFREQYFGPGTRLTVT.

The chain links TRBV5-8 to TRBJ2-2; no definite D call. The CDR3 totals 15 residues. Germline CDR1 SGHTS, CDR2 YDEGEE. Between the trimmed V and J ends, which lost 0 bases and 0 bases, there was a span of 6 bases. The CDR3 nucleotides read TGTGCCAGCAGCTTGGTTGCGGCGAACACCGGGGAGCTGTTTTTT. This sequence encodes CASSLVAANTGELFF.

CDR3 amino acids: CSVRGGDEQFF. The CDR3 region has the DNA TGCAGCGTCCGCGGTGGGGACGAGCAGTTCTTC. J is TRBJ2-1 and V is TRBV29-1; D may match TRBD1 or TRBD2 (5 bases each). Germline loops: CDR1 SQVTM, CDR2 ANQGSEA. The CDR3 loop spans 11 amino acids. The ends were cut back, 6 bases at V and 10 bases at J, with 13 bases in the middle.

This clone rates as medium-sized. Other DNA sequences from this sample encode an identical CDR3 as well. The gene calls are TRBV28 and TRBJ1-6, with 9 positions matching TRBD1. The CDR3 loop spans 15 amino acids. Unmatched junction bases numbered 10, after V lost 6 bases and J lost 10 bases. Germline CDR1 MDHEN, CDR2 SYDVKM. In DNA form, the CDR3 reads TGTGCCAGCAGGCCCGGGACAGGGAATCGGTCACCCCTCCACTTT. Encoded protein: CASRPGTGNRSPLHF. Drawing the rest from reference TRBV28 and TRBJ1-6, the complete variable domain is DVKVTQSSRYLVKRTGEKVFLECVQDMDHENMFWYRQDPGLGLRLIYFSYDVKMKEKGDIPEGYSVSREKKERFSLILESASTNQTSMYLCASRPGTGNRSPLHFGNGTRLTVT.

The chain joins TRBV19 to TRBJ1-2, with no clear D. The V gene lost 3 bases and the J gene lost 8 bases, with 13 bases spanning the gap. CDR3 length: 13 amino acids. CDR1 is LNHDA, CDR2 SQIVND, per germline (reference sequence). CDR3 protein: CASSMVRAMGYTF. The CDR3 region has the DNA TGTGCCAGTAGTATGGTGAGGGCTATGGGCTACACCTTC.

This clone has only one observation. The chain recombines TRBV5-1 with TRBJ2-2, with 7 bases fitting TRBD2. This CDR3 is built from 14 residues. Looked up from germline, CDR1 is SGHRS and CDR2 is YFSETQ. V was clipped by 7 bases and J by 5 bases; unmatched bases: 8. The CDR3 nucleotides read TGCGCCAGCCGGGAGGTTCTGGAGACCGGGGAGCTGTTTTTT. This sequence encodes CASREVLETGELFF.

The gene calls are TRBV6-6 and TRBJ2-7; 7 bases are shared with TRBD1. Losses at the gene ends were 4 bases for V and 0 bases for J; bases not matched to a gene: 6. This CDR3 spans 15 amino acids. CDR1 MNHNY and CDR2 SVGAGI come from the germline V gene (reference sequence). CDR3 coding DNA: TGTGCCAGCAGTTCCCAGGACAGGTCCTCCTACGAGCAGTACTTC. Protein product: CASSSQDRSSYEQYF.

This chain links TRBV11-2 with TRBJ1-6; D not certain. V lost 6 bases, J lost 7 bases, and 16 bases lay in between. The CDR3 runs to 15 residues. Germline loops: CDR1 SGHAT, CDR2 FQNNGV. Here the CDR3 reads CASSRTGVTNSPLHF. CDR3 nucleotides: TGTGCCAGCAGTCGGACGGGAGTTACGAATTCACCCCTCCACTTT.

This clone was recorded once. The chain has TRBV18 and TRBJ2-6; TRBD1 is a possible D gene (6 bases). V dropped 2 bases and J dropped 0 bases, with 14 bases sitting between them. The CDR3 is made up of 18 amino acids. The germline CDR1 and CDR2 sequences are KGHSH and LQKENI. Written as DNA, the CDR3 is TGTGCCAGCTCACCAAACGTTCAGGGGAGCTCTGGGGCCAACGTCCTGACTTTC. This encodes CASSPNVQGSSGANVLTF.

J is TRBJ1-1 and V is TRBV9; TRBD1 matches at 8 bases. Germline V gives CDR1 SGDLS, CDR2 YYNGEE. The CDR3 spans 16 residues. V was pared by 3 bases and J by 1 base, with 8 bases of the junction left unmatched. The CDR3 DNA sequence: TGTGCCAGCAGCGCCCGACAGGGGTTGACGAACACTGAAGCTTTCTTT. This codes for CASSARQGLTNTEAFF.

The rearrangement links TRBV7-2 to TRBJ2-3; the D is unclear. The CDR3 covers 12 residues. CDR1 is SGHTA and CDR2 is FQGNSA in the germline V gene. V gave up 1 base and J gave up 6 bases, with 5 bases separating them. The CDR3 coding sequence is TGTGCCAGCAGCTTAGGGCCGGATACGCAGTATTTT. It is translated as CASSLGPDTQYF. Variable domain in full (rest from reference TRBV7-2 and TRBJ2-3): GAGVSQSPSNKVTEKGKDVELRCDPISGHTALYWYRQSLGQGLEFLIYFQGNSAPDKSGLPSDRFSAERTGGSVSTLTIQRTQQEDSAVYLCASSLGPDTQYFGPGTRLTVL.

CDR3 protein: CASSHGGVIHEQYF. Written as DNA, the CDR3 is TGTGCCAGCAGCCACGGGGGGGTAATTCACGAGCAGTACTTC. The chain combines TRBV5-6 with TRBJ2-7; 8 nucleotides agree with TRBD2. This CDR3 has 14 amino acids. The junction had 8 bases not matched to a gene; V was cut back by 4 bases and J by 5 bases. Looked up from germline, CDR1 is SGHDT and CDR2 is YYEEEE.

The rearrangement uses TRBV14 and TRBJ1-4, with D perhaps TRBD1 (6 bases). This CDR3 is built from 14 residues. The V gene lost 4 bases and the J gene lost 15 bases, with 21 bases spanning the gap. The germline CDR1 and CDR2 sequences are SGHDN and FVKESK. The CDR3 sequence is CASSRGQSWSLMFF. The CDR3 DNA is TGTGCCAGCAGCCGCGGACAGTCGTGGTCCCTTATGTTTTTT.

In DNA form, the CDR3 reads TGTGCCAGCAGCACCTCTGGAAACACCATATATTTT. Residues: CASSTSGNTIYF. The chain has TRBV9 and TRBJ1-3; D remains unclear. Germline loops: CDR1 SGDLS, CDR2 YYNGEE. Trimming took off 4 bases at V and 0 bases at J, with 2 bases between the two ends. This CDR3 is 12 amino acids long. The variable domain in full, completed from reference TRBV9 and TRBJ1-3, reads DSGVTQTPKHLITATGQRVTLRCSPRSGDLSVYWYQQSLDQGLQFLIQYYNGEERAKGNILERFSAQQFPDLHSELNLSSLELGDSALYFCASSTSGNTIYFGEGSWLTVV.